This T cell receptor (beta chain) was captured by sequencing in a study of T cell responses to AZD1222 COVID-19 vaccine. Overall study results and limits: Mostly white British, mostly female donors; authors suggested clonal diversity may be underestimated. Close to half of all spike-specific TCRs reportedly target regions of the variants that are unmutated.

The analysis combined second doses at about 4 or about 12 weeks. About this clone: Its antigen remains unidentified.

With 5 bases removed from V and 7 bases from J, the gap between germline ends came to 8 bases. In germline, CDR1 is SGHTA, CDR2 FQGTGA. This CDR3 is built from 12 residues. Some clones are missing from TCRdb's copy, which holds only in-frame ones; the method was immunoSEQ multiplex PCR. The data show more than 150,000 clones, approximately 89% seen once. This receptor was identified in an adult who received the AZD1222 COVID-19 vaccine. The chain is built from TRBV7-3 and TRBJ2-2; D gene uncertain. This material consisted of peripheral blood, taken 28 days after the second AZD1222 dose. CDR3 region: CASSPAGGELFF. The CDR3 DNA reads as TGTGCCAGCAGCCCCGCCGGCGGGGAGCTGTTTTTT.